The next 8 T cell receptor beta chains were all read from a single sample in a study of cytomegalovirus exposure and HLA in healthy donors. The primer mix had 60 Vbeta and 13 Jbeta primers. Only in-frame clones appear in the TCRdb table, and some are missing; sequencing was by immunoSEQ multiplex PCR. Reported are 45,000 to 55,000 clones; the ten largest clones contain more than 5.5%. The sample taken for sequencing was PBMCs. The receptors originated from a male donor in good health and CMV-seropositive.

The chain carries TRBV6-1 and TRBJ1-5; D not resolved. V lost 4 bases and J lost 0, with 4 bases in between. CDR1 is MNHNS and CDR2 is SASEGT in the germline V gene. This CDR3 contains 13 residues. The DNA for the CDR3 is TGTGCCAGCAGTGCCATTAGCAATCAGCCCCAGCATTTT. Protein sequence: CASSAISNQPQHF.

CDR3 residues: CASSQLGASGANEQFF. The CDR3 DNA reads TGCGCCAGCAGCCAATTGGGGGCTAGTGGTGCCAATGAGCAGTTCTTC. J is TRBJ2-1 and V is TRBV4-3; D may be TRBD1 (6 bases). The CDR3 covers 16 residues. In germline, CDR1 is LGHNA, CDR2 YSLEER. The V end lost 2 bases, the J end lost 6 bases, and 17 bases lay between the germline ends.

CDR3 loop: CASSPGGRGSTGELFF. CDR3 sequence (DNA): TGTGCCAGCAGCCCTGGGGGGCGGGGGTCAACCGGGGAGCTGTTTTTT. The chain is built from TRBV7-8 and TRBJ2-2, with a weak D call TRBD2 (7 bases). In germline, CDR1 is SGHVS, CDR2 FQNEAQ. CDR3 length equals 16 residues. The V end was cut by 5 bases, the J end by 5 bases, with 18 bases between.

As DNA, the CDR3 is TGTGCCTGGAGTGGGAACAGGGGTCAAATTTATAGCAATCAGCCCCAGCATTTT. This encodes CAWSGNRGQIYSNQPQHF. This sequence joins TRBV30 and TRBJ1-5, with TRBD1 matching 7 bases. The CDR3 consists of 18 residues. Germline loops: CDR1 GTSNPN, CDR2 SVGIG (reference sequence). J gave up 0 bases and V 1 base, and 12 bases lay outside the gene matches.

V and J are TRBV19 and TRBJ2-3, with D maybe TRBD2 (6 bases). CDR1 and CDR2 (germline): LNHDA, SQIVND (reference sequence). The CDR3 contains 13 residues. Trimming stripped 2 bases from V and 3 bases from J, with 6 bases between. CDR3 sequence: CASSILATDTQYF. Written as DNA, the CDR3 is TGTGCCAGTAGTATACTAGCGACAGATACGCAGTATTTT.

The chain carries TRBV23-1 and TRBJ2-7, with 10 positions matching TRBD1. TRBV23-1 is sorted into the ORF group, with uncertain function. With V trimmed by 8 bases and J by 6 bases, 10 bases remained unmatched. The CDR3 length is 14 residues. In nucleotides, the CDR3 is TGCGCCAGCGCCTTCGGGACAGGGGAGGGCGAGCAGTACTTC. It specifies CASAFGTGEGEQYF.

The CDR3 DNA follows: TGCGCCAGCAGCCTAAGACAGGGGAGTGATGGCTACACCTTC. This gives the protein CASSLRQGSDGYTF. This chain uses TRBV4-1 with TRBJ1-2; 8 bases are shared with TRBD1. V was clipped by 4 bases and J by 6 bases; unmatched bases: 7. The CDR3 contains 14 residues. Germline V gene data show CDR1 as MGHRA and CDR2 as YSYEKL.

The J gene is TRBJ2-7, the V gene TRBV13; maybe TRBD1 (5 bases). CDR1 PRHDT and CDR2 FYEKMQ come from the germline V gene (reference sequence). The CDR3 consists of 17 residues. V was clipped by 5 bases and J by 4 bases, with 24 bases between them. The CDR3 region is CASSALAVGQEKYEQYF. For the CDR3, the DNA is TGTGCCAGCAGCGCACTTGCCGTAGGACAAGAAAAATACGAGCAGTACTTC.